This T cell receptor (beta chain) was captured by sequencing in a study of T cells in Graves' hyperthyroidism and ophthalmopathy. General study points: Classification by a 13 V-J model distinguished ophthalmopathy from stable hyperthyroidism.

This clonotype was observed at least ten times. Its specificity is unknown. Investigators excluded patients with uncontrolled infection, other autoimmune disease, pregnancy or lactation. Predating any ophthalmopathy symptoms, the blood sample was taken at first hyperthyroidism diagnosis. There were TCR beta CDR3 regions amplified from RNA transcripts. TCR CDR3 regions were first amplified by RT-PCR with HTBI primers. TCRdb re-called the multiplex PCR reads with MiXCR, one entry per CDR3 protein. The table shows 270,000 or so distinct CDR3 sequences, with 13% to 15% occurring only once. Germline CDR1 is SGHVS and CDR2 is FQNEAQ. V lost 1 base and J lost 2, with 6 bases in between. The CDR3 is made up of 13 amino acids.

Source material: blood. The chain links TRBV7-8 to TRBJ2-7; D unclear. This TCR was sampled from a woman aged 45 to 65 with Graves' hyperthyroidism that later progressed to Graves' ophthalmopathy. CDR3 sequence: CASSLDRAYEQYF. The CDR3 coding sequence is TGTGCCAGCAGCTTAGATCGGGCCTACGAGCAGTACTTC.